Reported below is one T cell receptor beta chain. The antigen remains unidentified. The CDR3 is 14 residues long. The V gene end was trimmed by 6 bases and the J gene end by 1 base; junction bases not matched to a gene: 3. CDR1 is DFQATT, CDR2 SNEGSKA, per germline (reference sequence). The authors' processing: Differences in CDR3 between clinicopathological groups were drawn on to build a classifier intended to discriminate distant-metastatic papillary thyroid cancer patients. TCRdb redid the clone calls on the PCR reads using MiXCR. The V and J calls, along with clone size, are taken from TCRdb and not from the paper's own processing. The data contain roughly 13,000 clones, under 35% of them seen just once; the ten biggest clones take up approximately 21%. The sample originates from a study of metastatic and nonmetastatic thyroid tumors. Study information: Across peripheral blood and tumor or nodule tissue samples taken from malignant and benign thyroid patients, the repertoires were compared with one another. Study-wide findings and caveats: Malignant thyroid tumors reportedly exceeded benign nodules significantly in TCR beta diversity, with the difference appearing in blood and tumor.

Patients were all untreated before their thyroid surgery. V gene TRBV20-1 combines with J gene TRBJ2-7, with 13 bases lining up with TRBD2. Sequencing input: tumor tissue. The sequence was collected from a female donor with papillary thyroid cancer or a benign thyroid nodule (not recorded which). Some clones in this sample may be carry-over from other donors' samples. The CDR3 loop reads CSAQTSGRSYEQYF. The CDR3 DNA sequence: TGCAGTGCCCAGACTAGCGGGAGGTCCTACGAGCAGTACTTC.